This TCR beta chain was recovered during a study of cytotoxic CD8 clonotypes in ibrutinib-treated CLL. TCR beta libraries used roughly 1.9 micrograms of DNA from cryopreserved PBMCs. Findings of the study overall: Shared public clonotypes were rare, and on treatment they either got smaller or stayed the same.

The ends were cut back, 5 bases at V and 0 bases at J, with 14 bases in the middle. The CDR3 loop spans 16 amino acids. Germline V CDR1 and CDR2: SGHAT, FQDESV (reference sequence). As concerns this clone: What it binds is not known.

Assay: immunoSEQ multiplex PCR; the TCRdb copy retains only in-frame clones and omits some. The sample lists roughly 170,000 clones; less than 85% were seen once. This clonotype was sampled from a human donor with chronic lymphocytic leukemia. The sample was PBMCs, taken after 24 months of ibrutinib treatment. The rearrangement joins TRBV11-1 to TRBJ2-1; maybe TRBD2 (6 bases). This chain's CDR3 is CASSTLARGSYNEQFF. The CDR3 bases are TGTGCCAGCAGCACGCTAGCGAGAGGCTCCTACAATGAGCAGTTCTTC.